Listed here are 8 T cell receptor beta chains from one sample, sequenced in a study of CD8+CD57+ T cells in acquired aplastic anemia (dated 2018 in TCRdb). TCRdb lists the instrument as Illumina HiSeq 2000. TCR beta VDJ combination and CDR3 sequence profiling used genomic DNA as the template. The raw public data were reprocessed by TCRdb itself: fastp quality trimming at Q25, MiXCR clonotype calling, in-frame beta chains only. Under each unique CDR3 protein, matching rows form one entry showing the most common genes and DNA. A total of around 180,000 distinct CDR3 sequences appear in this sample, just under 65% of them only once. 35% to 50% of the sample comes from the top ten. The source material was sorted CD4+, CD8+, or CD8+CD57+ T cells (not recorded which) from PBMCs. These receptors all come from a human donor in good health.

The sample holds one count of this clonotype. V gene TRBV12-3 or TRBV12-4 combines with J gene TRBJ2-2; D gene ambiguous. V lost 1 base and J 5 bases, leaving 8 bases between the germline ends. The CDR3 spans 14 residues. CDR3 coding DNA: TGTGCCAGCAGTTTAGGCGCCAGAACCGGGGAGCTGTTTTTT. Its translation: CASSLGARTGELFF.

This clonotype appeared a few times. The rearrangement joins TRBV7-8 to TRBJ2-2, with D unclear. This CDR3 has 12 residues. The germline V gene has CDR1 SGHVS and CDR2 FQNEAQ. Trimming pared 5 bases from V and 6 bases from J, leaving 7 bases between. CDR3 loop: CASSGDAGELFF. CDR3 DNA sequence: TGTGCCAGCAGCGGTGACGCCGGGGAGCTGTTTTTT.

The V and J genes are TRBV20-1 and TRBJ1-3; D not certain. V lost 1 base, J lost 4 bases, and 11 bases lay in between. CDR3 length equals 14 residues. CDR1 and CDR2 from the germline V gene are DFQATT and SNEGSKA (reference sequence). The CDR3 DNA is TGCAGTGCTAGAGCCAGGCAAACCGGAAACACCATATATTTT. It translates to CSARARQTGNTIYF.

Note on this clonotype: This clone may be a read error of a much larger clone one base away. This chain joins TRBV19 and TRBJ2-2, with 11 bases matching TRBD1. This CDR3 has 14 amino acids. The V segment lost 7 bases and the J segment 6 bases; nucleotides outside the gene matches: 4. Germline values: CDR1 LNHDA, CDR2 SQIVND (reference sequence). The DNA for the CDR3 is TGTGCCAGTATCCTGGGACAGGGGGCCGGGGAGCTGTTTTTT. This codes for CASILGQGAGELFF.

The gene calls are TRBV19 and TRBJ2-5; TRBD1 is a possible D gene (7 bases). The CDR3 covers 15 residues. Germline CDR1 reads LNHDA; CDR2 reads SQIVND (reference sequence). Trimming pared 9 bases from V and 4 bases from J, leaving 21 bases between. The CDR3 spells CASDSGYRGLETQYF. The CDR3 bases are TGTGCCAGCGATAGCGGTTACAGGGGTCTAGAGACCCAGTACTTC.

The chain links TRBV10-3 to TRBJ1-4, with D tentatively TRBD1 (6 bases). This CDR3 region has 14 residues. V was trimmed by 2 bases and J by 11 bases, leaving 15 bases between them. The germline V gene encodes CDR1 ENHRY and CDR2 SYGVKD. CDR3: CAISEPRGAGKLFF. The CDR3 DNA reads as TGTGCCATCAGTGAGCCGCGGGGGGCAGGGAAACTGTTTTTT.

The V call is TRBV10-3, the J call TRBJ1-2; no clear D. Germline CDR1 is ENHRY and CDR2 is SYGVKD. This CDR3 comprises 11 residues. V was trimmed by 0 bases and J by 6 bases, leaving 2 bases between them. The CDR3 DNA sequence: TGTGCCATCAGTGAGTCGAATGGCTACACCTTC. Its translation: CAISESNGYTF.

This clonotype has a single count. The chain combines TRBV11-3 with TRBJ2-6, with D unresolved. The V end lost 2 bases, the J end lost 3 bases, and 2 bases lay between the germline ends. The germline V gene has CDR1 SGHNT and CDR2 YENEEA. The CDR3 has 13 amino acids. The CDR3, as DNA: TGTGCCAGCAGCTTACGTGGGGCCAACGTCCTGACTTTC. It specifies CASSLRGANVLTF. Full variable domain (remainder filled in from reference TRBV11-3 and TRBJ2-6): EAGVVQSPRYKIIEKKQPVAFWCNPISGHNTLYWYLQNLGQGPELLIRYENEEAVDDSQLPKDRFSAERLKGVDSTLKIQPAELGDSAVYLCASSLRGANVLTFGAGSRLTVL.